Sequencing of this TCR beta chain was carried out in a study of OX40 agonist ivuxolimab in advanced cancers. Findings of the study overall: Expanded clones tended on average to be more numerous among CD8+ T cells than CD4+.

The germline V gene has CDR1 SGHTS and CDR2 YDEGEE. V lost 0 bases to trimming and J lost 3 bases, with 12 bases between them. The CDR3 has 16 amino acids. Of note for this clone: Its antigen is not known.

Data came from immunoSEQ multiplex PCR; TCRdb stores just in-frame clones and leaves some out. Among tens of thousands of clones, more than 65% were seen once, and the ten largest hold roughly 4.1%. The V call is TRBV5-8, the J call TRBJ2-2; TRBD1 might be the D (6 bases). This sequence originates from an adult with an advanced solid tumor such as melanoma, head and neck, liver or kidney cancer. This specimen consisted of CD4+ or CD8+ T cells sorted from blood, obtained in a trial of the OX40 agonist ivuxolimab. CDR3 coding DNA: TGTGCCAGCAGCTTGGGCCAGGGGCCGCACACCGGGGAGCTGTTTTTT. Residues: CASSLGQGPHTGELFF.